This T cell receptor (beta chain) is from a study of shared clonotypes between healthy human individuals. The naive CD8 subset, CD45RO-negative cells positively selected for CCR7, excluded terminally differentiated effector memory CD45RA+ cells. Nashville, Tennessee was home to all donors, each a Caucasian adult. Data came from immunoSEQ multiplex PCR; TCRdb stores just in-frame clones and leaves some out. The repertoire holds around 1,900,000 clones, with over 85% as singletons. The CDR3 consists of 14 residues. Trimming pared 5 bases from V and 4 bases from J, leaving 11 bases between. CDR1 is SGHTA, CDR2 FQGNSA, per germline. With respect to this clone: What it binds is unknown.

General study points: Estimated clonotype richness was generally higher in naive than memory subsets.

The sample comprised naive CD8+ T cells from PBMCs. J is TRBJ2-2 and V is TRBV7-2, with D perhaps TRBD1 (6 bases). This TCR was sampled from a man aged 18-30 years in good health. Some clones in this sample may be carry-over from other donors' samples. DNA for the CDR3: TGTGCCAGCAGCATAAACAGGGCCACCGGGGAGCTGTTTTTT. It yields the protein CASSINRATGELFF.